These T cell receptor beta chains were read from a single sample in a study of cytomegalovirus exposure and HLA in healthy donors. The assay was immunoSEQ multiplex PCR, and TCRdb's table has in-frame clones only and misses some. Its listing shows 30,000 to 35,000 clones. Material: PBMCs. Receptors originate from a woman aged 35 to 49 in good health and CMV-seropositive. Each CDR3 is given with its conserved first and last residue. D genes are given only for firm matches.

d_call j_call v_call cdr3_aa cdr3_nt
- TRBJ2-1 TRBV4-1 CASSQTTRTGDEQFF TGCGCCAGCAGCCAAACAACTAGAACTGGCGATGAGCAGTTCTTC
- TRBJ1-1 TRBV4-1 CASSQAWLNTEAFF TGCGCCAGCAGCCAAGCGTGGCTTAACACTGAAGCTTTCTTT
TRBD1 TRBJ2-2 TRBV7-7 CASSSNRGNTGELFF TGTGCCAGCAGCTCCAACAGGGGGAACACCGGGGAGCTGTTTTTT
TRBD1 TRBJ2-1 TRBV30 CAWSSGQGHNEQFF TGTGCCTGGAGTTCGGGACAGGGCCACAATGAGCAGTTCTTC
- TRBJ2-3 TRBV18 CASSPSTTDTQYF TGTGCCAGCTCACCGAGCACCACAGATACGCAGTATTTT
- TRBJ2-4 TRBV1 CTSSQDGAGPGWWASQNIQYF TGCACCAGCAGCCAAGATGGGGCGGGACCCGGATGGTGGGCGTCCCAAAACATTCAGTACTTC
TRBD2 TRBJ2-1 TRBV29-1 CSVEGGRGYNEQFF TGCAGCGTTGAAGGCGGGAGGGGCTACAATGAGCAGTTCTTC
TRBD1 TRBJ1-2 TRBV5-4 CASAGTGGTGYYGYTF TGTGCCAGCGCGGGGACAGGGGGTACAGGATACTATGGCTACACCTTC
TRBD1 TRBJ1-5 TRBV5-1 CASSFLTGPEDQPQHF TGCGCCAGCAGCTTCCTGACAGGGCCGGAGGATCAGCCCCAGCATTTT
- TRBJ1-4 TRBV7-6 CASSLPGQGLFF TGTGCCAGCAGCTTACCCGGCCAGGGACTGTTTTTT
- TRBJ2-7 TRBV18 CASSPSPGAYEQYF TGTGCCAGCTCACCATCCCCGGGGGCCTACGAGCAGTACTTC
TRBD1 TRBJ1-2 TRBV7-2 CASSFLWDSDGYTF TGTGCCAGCAGCTTTCTCTGGGACAGTGATGGCTACACCTTC
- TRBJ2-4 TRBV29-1 CSVGPTRNIQYF TGCAGCGTTGGGCCGACTCGAAACATTCAGTACTTC
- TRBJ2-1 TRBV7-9 CASSSPPPGGYADEQFF TGTGCCAGCAGCTCCCCCCCGCCCGGAGGATACGCTGATGAGCAGTTCTTC
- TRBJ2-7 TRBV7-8 CASSLNFVVGNFYEQYF TGTGCCAGCAGCTTAAATTTCGTGGTCGGTAACTTCTACGAGCAGTACTTC
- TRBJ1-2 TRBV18 CASSPVGGNYGYTF TGTGCCAGCTCACCAGTGGGGGGGAACTATGGCTACACCTTC
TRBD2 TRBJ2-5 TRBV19 CASSIPREGDETQYF TGTGCCAGTAGTATCCCCCGGGAGGGGGATGAGACCCAGTACTTC
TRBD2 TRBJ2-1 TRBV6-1 CASSVAGTSFYNEQFF TGTGCCAGCAGTGTAGCCGGGACTAGTTTCTACAATGAGCAGTTCTTC
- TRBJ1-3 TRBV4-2 CASTQDLIQGGGNTIYF TGTGCCAGCACCCAAGATTTAATTCAGGGCGGCGGAAACACCATATATTTT
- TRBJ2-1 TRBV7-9 CASSLGASDEQFF TGTGCCAGCAGCTTAGGTGCTAGCGATGAGCAGTTCTTC
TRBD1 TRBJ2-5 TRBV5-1 CASSLGDRGETQYF TGCGCCAGCAGCTTGGGGGACAGGGGAGAGACCCAGTACTTC
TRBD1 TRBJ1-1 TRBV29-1 CSVGTGGGNTEAFF TGCAGCGTCGGGACAGGGGGTGGGAACACTGAAGCTTTCTTT
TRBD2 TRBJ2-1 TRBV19 CASRLSTSGTIVANEQFF TGTGCCAGTAGACTTTCAACTAGCGGGACAATAGTTGCCAATGAGCAGTTCTTC
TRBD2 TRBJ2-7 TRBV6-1 CAIAYGTNYEQYF TGTGCCATAGCTTACGGGACTAACTACGAGCAGTACTTC
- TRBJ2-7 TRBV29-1 CSVLGITGGYEQYF TGCAGCGTCCTAGGGATAACCGGGGGATACGAGCAGTACTTC
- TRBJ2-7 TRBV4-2 CASSRTTLQASYEQYF TGTGCCAGCAGCCGGACTACCCTACAGGCCTCCTACGAGCAGTACTTC
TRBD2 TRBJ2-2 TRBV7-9 CASSPNRDYDTGELFF TGTGCCAGCAGCCCTAACCGGGACTACGACACCGGGGAGCTGTTTTTT
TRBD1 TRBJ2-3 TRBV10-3 CAISETGRQGGYTDTQYF TGTGCCATCAGTGAGACTGGCCGACAGGGGGGCTACACAGATACGCAGTATTTT
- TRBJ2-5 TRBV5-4 CASSNKQETQYF TGTGCCAGCAGCAACAAACAAGAGACCCAGTACTTC
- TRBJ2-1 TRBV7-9 CASIHRLLRPNEQFF TGTGCCAGCATCCATCGACTCCTACGCCCAAATGAGCAGTTCTTC
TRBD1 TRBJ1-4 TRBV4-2 CASRSGQGAFFEKLFF TGTGCCAGCAGGTCGGGACAGGGGGCCTTTTTTGAAAAACTGTTTTTT
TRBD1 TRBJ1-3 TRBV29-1 CSVYNRDRAKLYSGNTIYF TGCAGCGTTTATAACCGGGACAGGGCTAAACTCTACTCTGGAAACACCATATATTTT
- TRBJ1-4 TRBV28 CASSSSRRLFF TGTGCCAGCAGTTCTTCAAGGAGACTGTTTTTT
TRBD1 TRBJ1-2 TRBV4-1 CASRRTGAYGYTF TGCGCCAGCAGACGGACAGGGGCCTATGGCTACACCTTC
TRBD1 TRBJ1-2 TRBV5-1 CASSLRPGTGYGYTF TGCGCCAGCAGCCTACGTCCTGGGACAGGCTATGGCTACACCTTC
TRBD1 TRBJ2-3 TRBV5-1 CASARGQVKIDTQYF TGCGCCAGCGCCAGGGGACAGGTGAAGATCGACACGCAGTATTTT
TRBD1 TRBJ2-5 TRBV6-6 CASSYSGDSNQETQYF TGTGCCAGCAGTTACTCGGGGGACAGCAACCAAGAGACCCAGTACTTC
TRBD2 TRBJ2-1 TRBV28 CASTPGLVSYNEQFF TGTGCCAGCACTCCCGGACTAGTGTCCTACAATGAGCAGTTCTTC
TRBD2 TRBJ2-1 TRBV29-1 CSVGGLAVYNEQFF TGCAGCGTTGGGGGACTAGCGGTATACAATGAGCAGTTCTTC